This T cell receptor beta chain was recorded in a study of cytomegalovirus exposure and HLA in healthy donors. The wider study: Out of about 170 million T cells, an earlier analysis found 117 million unique TCR beta sequences in total. Study observations and caveats: Presence/absence results assume similar sequencing depth per donor, which may not hold. Per a prior analysis, the majority of TCR beta V segments were productive roughly 90% or roughly 30% of the time. A few of the chains that were CMV-associated were confirmed in vitro to be specific for CMV antigens.

Notes on this clone: The target antigen is unknown.

Use of 60 Vbeta and 13 Jbeta primers characterized the PCR. Measured with immunoSEQ multiplex PCR; TCRdb has only the in-frame clones, and not every one. The profile shows some 130,000 clones, 70% to 85% of them singletons. The TCR was taken from a female donor in good health and CMV-seronegative. Specimen: PBMCs.

The CDR3: CSADPLSYTF. The DNA for the CDR3 is TGCAGCGCTGACCCGTTAAGCTACACCTTC. The rearrangement uses TRBV29-1 and TRBJ1-2; no clear D. Trimming pared 7 bases from V and 9 bases from J, leaving 12 bases between. The CDR3 has 10 amino acids. The germline CDR1 and CDR2 sequences are SQVTM and ANQGSEA.